This entry is about one TCR beta chain. This entry is derived from a study of shared T cell receptors in the human thymus. Assay: immunoSEQ multiplex PCR; the TCRdb copy retains only in-frame clones and omits some. This sample has about 730,000 clones, with approximately 85% found just once. V lost 3 bases and J lost 0; bases outside the gene matches: 4. This CDR3 has 15 residues. Per germline, CDR1 LGHNT and CDR2 FRNRAP. This same sample was also part of a study on human thymus T cells. That publication notes: Related work found strong thymic repertoire overlap between unrelated individuals.

The rearrangement links TRBV12-5 to TRBJ1-1, with 7 nucleotides matching TRBD1. The material sequenced was thymocytes. The clonotype comes from a girl less than two years old with a congenital heart defect. The chain's CDR3 is CASGFTTGLNTEAFF. The DNA for the CDR3 is TGTGCTAGTGGTTTCACGACAGGGTTGAACACTGAAGCTTTCTTT.